These T cell receptor beta chains were read from a single sample in a study of cytomegalovirus exposure and HLA in healthy donors. Measured with immunoSEQ multiplex PCR; TCRdb has only the in-frame clones, and not every one. The sample shows roughly 150,000 clones, around 79% of them seen only once. The material sequenced was PBMCs. The source of these receptors is a male donor in good health and CMV-seronegative. The CDR3 runs from the conserved cysteine through the conserved F or W. Each record gives: J gene, V gene, clone size, D gene, CDR3 DNA, CDR3 protein. The D gene is left open where the match is weak. Clone size, where shown, is once, few, many, or a class for clones that have expanded.

TRBJ2-7,TRBV19,.,.,TGTGCCAGTAGTATTGTAGCTAATCCTACGGAGCAGTACTTC,CASSIVANPTEQYF
TRBJ2-1,TRBV7-9,.,TRBD2,TGTGCCAGCAGCTTAGGCGGGAGTAACGTCAATGAGCAGTTCTTC,CASSLGGSNVNEQFF
TRBJ2-3,TRBV5-6,.,TRBD2,TGTGCCAGCAGCTTCTGGACTAGCGGGATCACAGATACGCAGTATTTT,CASSFWTSGITDTQYF
TRBJ2-3,TRBV7-2,.,.,TGTGCCAGCAGCTTAGCTGAAGTATTGAGCCCAGATACGCAGTATTTT,CASSLAEVLSPDTQYF
TRBJ1-2,TRBV5-4,.,TRBD1,TGTGCCAGCAGCTGGGACAGGGGATATGGCTACACCTTC,CASSWDRGYGYTF
TRBJ2-1,TRBV28,.,.,TGTGCCAGCAGCGGCGGGGCACTCTTCACCCCAACTTTGAGCTCCTACAATGAGCAGTTCTTC,CASSGGALFTPTLSSYNEQFF
TRBJ1-1,TRBV18,few,.,TGTGCCAGCTCACCACAGAGGAACACTGAAGCTTTCTTT,CASSPQRNTEAFF
TRBJ1-1,TRBV27,.,TRBD1,TGTGCCAGCAGTTTACGGACAGGGAAGACTGAAGCTTTCTTT,CASSLRTGKTEAFF
TRBJ1-2,TRBV2,.,.,TGTGCCAGCAGATCCGGAGTTCGATCCTATGGCTACACCTTC,CASRSGVRSYGYTF
TRBJ2-1,TRBV7-7,.,.,TGTGCCAGCAGCTTAGTGGGCACTCCTCCATACAATGAGCAGTTCTTC,CASSLVGTPPYNEQFF
TRBJ2-1,TRBV7-2,.,.,TGTGCCAGCAGCTTAGTGTCTAGCGGGCAGGGGGATGAGCAGTTCTTC,CASSLVSSGQGDEQFF
TRBJ2-7,TRBV11-2,.,TRBD1,TGTGCCAGCAGCTTGCCCACCGGGACAGGGGACTACGAGCAGTACTTC,CASSLPTGTGDYEQYF
TRBJ2-7,TRBV9,few,TRBD2,TGTGCCAGCAGCTTTAGCGGGAGCGGAGAGCAGTACTTC,CASSFSGSGEQYF
TRBJ1-1,TRBV11-3,.,.,TGTGCCAGCAGCCCCAGGAACACTGAAGCTTTCTTT,CASSPRNTEAFF
TRBJ2-1,TRBV7-2,.,TRBD2,TGTGCCAGCAGCCCCCATCGGGAGGGAACGGGTGAGCAGTTCTTC,CASSPHREGTGEQFF
TRBJ1-2,TRBV30,.,TRBD1,TGTGCCTGGATGACAGGGGTTGGCTACACCTTC,CAWMTGVGYTF
TRBJ1-5,TRBV18,.,.,TGTGCCAGCTCACCACCGTGGAGGGGCGGTCAGGATCAGCCCCAGCATTTT,CASSPPWRGGQDQPQHF
TRBJ2-7,TRBV6-1,.,.,TGTGCCAGCAGTGCCAGGGGAGAGCAGTACTTC,CASSARGEQYF
TRBJ1-5,TRBV7-2,once,.,TGTGCCAGCAGCGACCGGGGGGTTAGCAATCAGCCCCAGCATTTT,CASSDRGVSNQPQHF
TRBJ1-1,TRBV6-1,.,.,TGTGCCAGCAGTATTCGACAGGAGCAAGAAGCTTTCTTT,CASSIRQEQEAFF
TRBJ2-6,TRBV7-2,once,.,TGTGCCAGCAGCAGGGGGTCTGGGGCCAACGTCCTGACTTTC,CASSRGSGANVLTF
TRBJ2-7,TRBV6-5,.,TRBD2,TGTGCCAGCAGCAAGAGCGGGGGCTCCTACGAGCAGTACTTC,CASSKSGGSYEQYF
TRBJ2-5,TRBV29-1,.,.,TGCAGCGTTAGGGGACACGGAGCAGAGACCCAGTACTTC,CSVRGHGAETQYF
TRBJ2-7,TRBV4-3,.,.,TGCGCCAGCAGCCAAGATTTGAACAGGGACTATTACGAGCAGTACTTC,CASSQDLNRDYYEQYF
TRBJ2-5,TRBV11-3,.,.,TGTGCCAGCAGCTTAGGCCCAGGGTTGGAGACCCAGTACTTC,CASSLGPGLETQYF
TRBJ2-1,TRBV27,.,TRBD2,TGTGCCAGCAGATTTGTGACTAGCGGGGGTTACAATGAGCAGTTCTTC,CASRFVTSGGYNEQFF
TRBJ2-1,TRBV7-2,.,TRBD1,TGTGCCAGCAGCTTAGGCGGACAGGGGTACAATGAGCAGTTCTTC,CASSLGGQGYNEQFF
TRBJ2-7,TRBV5-1,.,.,TGCGCCAGCAGCTCGGACTCGACGGGGGAGCAGTACTTC,CASSSDSTGEQYF
TRBJ1-1,TRBV6-1,.,.,TGTGCCAGCAGTGTGATCTTAGGGAGGGTCACTGAAGCTTTCTTT,CASSVILGRVTEAFF
TRBJ2-7,TRBV6-1,.,.,TGTGCCAGCAGATACTCCTACGAGCAGTACTTC,CASRYSYEQYF
TRBJ1-1,TRBV14,.,TRBD1,TGTGCCAGCAGCCATGCCGGGACAGGTCAAGCTTTCTTT,CASSHAGTGQAFF
TRBJ2-1,TRBV6-1,few,.,TGTGCCAGCACTCCAGGGGCATACAATGAGCAGTTCTTC,CASTPGAYNEQFF
TRBJ2-5,TRBV11-2,.,TRBD2,TGTGCCAGCAGCCCCTCGCGGGAGGGATGGGGGACCCAGTACTTC,CASSPSREGWGTQYF